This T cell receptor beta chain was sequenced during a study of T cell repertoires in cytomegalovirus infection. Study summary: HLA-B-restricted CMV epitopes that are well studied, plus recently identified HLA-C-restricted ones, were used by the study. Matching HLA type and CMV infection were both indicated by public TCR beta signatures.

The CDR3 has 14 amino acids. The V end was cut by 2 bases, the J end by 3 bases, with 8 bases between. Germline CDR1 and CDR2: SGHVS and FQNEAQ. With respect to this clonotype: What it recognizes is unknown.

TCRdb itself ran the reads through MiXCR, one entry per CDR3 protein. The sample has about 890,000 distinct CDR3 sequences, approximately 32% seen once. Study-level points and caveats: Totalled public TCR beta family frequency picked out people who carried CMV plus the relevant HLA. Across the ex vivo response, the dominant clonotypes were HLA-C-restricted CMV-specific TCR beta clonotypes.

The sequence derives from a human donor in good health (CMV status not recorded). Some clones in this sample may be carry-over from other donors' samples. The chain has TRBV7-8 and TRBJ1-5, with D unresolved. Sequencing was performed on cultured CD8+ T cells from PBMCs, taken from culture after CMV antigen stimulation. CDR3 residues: CASSLKPYNQPQHF. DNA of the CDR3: TGTGCCAGCAGCTTAAAACCGTACAATCAGCCCCAGCATTTT.